This TCR beta chain was sequenced for a study of identical twins. Only a few counts were recorded for this clonotype. What it recognizes is unknown. Study-level points and caveats: Beta out-of-frame sequences displayed a weaker excess of sharing between twins.

Deletions cut 5 bases from V and 7 bases from J, with 14 bases between. Germline V CDR1 and CDR2: SGHNT, YENEEA. The CDR3 length is 14 residues. Every donor was a healthy Caucasian. TCRdb re-analysed the 5' RACE reads in MiXCR, keeping a single row per CDR3 protein. The data show just over 500,000 distinct CDR3 sequences, 22% seen once. The same specimen was also included in a second study, on T cells expressing NK-cell markers. According to that study: These same clonotypes (in a handful of donors) also led the CD3+CD56-NKG2C+ fraction.

The sample comprised CD4+ T cells sorted from blood. The receptor was isolated from a woman aged 18-29 years in good health. J is TRBJ2-2 and V is TRBV11-3, with D perhaps TRBD2 (6 bases). The DNA for the CDR3 is TGTGCCAGCAGCCGGGGGACCATCAACGGGGAGCTGTTTTTT. Translated, it gives CASSRGTINGELFF.